The present entry profiles one T cell receptor beta chain with its context. The antigen remains undetermined. Clones were read by immunoSEQ multiplex PCR, and TCRdb kept only the in-frame ones, dropping some. The table includes roughly 15,000 clones, roughly 84% detected once. This record comes from a study of T cell clonotyping in hematopoietic cell transplantation. Study-wide points: Without cell sorting, CD4 versus CD8 contributions remain unresolved.

Germline-derived CDR1 and CDR2 are GTSNPN and SVGIG (reference sequence). CDR3 size: 15 residues. V dropped 0 bases and J dropped 8; count of bases not matched to a gene: 10. The sequence was collected from a male patient in his sixties who had an allogeneic stem cell transplant from a related donor, so the T cells may come from the graft donor. Some clones in this sample may be carry-over from other donors' samples. The genes are TRBV30 and TRBJ1-5; 7 bases are shared with TRBD1. This material consisted of PBMCs, taken 100 days after allogeneic stem cell transplant. CDR3 bases: TGTGCCTGGAGTGTACGGGGGACAGACGCTAAGCCCCAGCATTTT. This codes for CAWSVRGTDAKPQHF.